Detailed here is one TCR beta chain. The data derive from a study of cytotoxic CD8 clonotypes in ibrutinib-treated CLL. This CDR3 spans 13 amino acids. Trimming took 6 bases from V and 4 from J, leaving 13 bases between them. Germline loops: CDR1 SGHRS, CDR2 YFSETQ. Assay used: immunoSEQ multiplex PCR; TCRdb lists only in-frame clones, some missing. The sample has 20,000 to 25,000 clones; roughly 72% are singletons. The sample consisted of PBMCs, taken before ibrutinib treatment. This rearrangement joins TRBV5-1 to TRBJ1-1, with D possibly being TRBD1 (5 bases). The origin of this receptor is a human donor with chronic lymphocytic leukemia. Here the CDR3 DNA reads TGCGCCAGCACAGGAGGGGAAGGCACTGAAGCTTTCTTT. It encodes CASTGGEGTEAFF.